A single sample gave rise to the 32 T cell receptor beta chains below, sequenced in a study of T-cell reconstitution after alpha-beta-depleted transplantation in children. For TCRbeta, the library was prepared with unique molecular identifiers. Each CDR3 protein gets one entry after TCRdb re-called the PCR reads with MiXCR. This sample has hundreds of thousands of distinct CDR3 sequences, with approximately 13% found just once. The material was PBMCs from the stem cell graft donor, obtained from the stem cell graft. The receptors stem from a human donor who donated a stem cell graft to a child with combined immunodeficiency.

The chain links TRBV3-1 to TRBJ2-1, with 9 bases fitting TRBD2. V trimming: 1 base; J trimming: 7 bases; junction bases outside the gene matches: 8. Germline V gene sequence: CDR1 LGHDT, CDR2 YNNKEL (reference sequence). There are 16 residues in the CDR3. CDR3: CASSQGSGRIWNEQFF. CDR3 coding DNA: TGTGCCAGCAGCCAAGGGAGCGGGAGGATCTGGAATGAGCAGTTCTTC.

V usage is TRBV28 and J usage is TRBJ2-7, with D possibly matching TRBD1 (6 bases). Trimming took off 7 bases at V and 5 bases at J, with 15 bases between the two ends. Per the germline V gene, CDR1 is MDHEN and CDR2 is SYDVKM. The CDR3 runs 13 residues. CDR3: CASTTGPANEQYF. DNA for the CDR3: TGTGCCAGCACGACAGGACCAGCTAACGAGCAGTACTTC.

This clonotype appeared many times. The chain recombines TRBV5-6 with TRBJ2-1, with 12 bases lining up with TRBD2. The CDR3 runs to 17 residues. Trimming removed 3 bases from V and 3 bases from J; junction bases left unmatched: 7. Germline lookup yields CDR1 SGHDT and CDR2 YYEEEE. DNA of the CDR3: TGTGCCAGCAGCTCTAGCGGGGGGGCCGCGCGCTACAATGAGCAGTTCTTC. It codes for CASSSSGGAARYNEQFF. Combining the CDR3 with reference TRBV5-6 and TRBJ2-1 gives the whole variable domain DAGVTQSPTHLIKTRGQQVTLRCSPKSGHDTVSWYQQALGQGPQFIFQYYEEEERQRGNFPDRFSGHQFPNYSSELNVNALLLGDSALYLCASSSSGGAARYNEQFFGPGTRLTVL.

In this sample, this clonotype turned up many times. This sequence may be a read error, since a much larger clone differs from it by one base. The gene calls are TRBV9 and TRBJ2-1; D gene unclear. This CDR3 has 12 residues. Germline V gives CDR1 SGDLS, CDR2 YYNGEE. Trimming stripped 0 bases from V and 3 bases from J, with 1 base between. The CDR3: CASSVGYNEQFF. The CDR3 bases are TGTGCCAGCAGCGTAGGCTACAATGAGCAGTTCTTC.

This clonotype has ten or more counts. The rearrangement links TRBV25-1 to TRBJ2-2; a weak D match, TRBD2 (5 bases). The CDR3 is 15 amino acids. The V and J ends lost 1 base and 1 base respectively, with 7 bases between them. Germline CDR1 is MGHDK and CDR2 is SYGVNS. The CDR3 coding sequence is TGTGCCAGCAGTGAATGGGGAGAGAACACCGGGGAGCTGTTTTTT. Its protein product is CASSEWGENTGELFF. Based on the CDR3 plus reference TRBV25-1 and TRBJ2-2, the full variable domain is EADIYQTPRYLVIGTGKKITLECSQTMGHDKMYWYQQDPGMELHLIHYSYGVNSTEKGDLSSESTVSRIRTEHFPLTLESARPSHTSQYLCASSEWGENTGELFFGEGSRLTVL.

This clonotype was picked up many times. The rearrangement joins TRBV5-1 to TRBJ2-7; D gene uncertain. V lost 0 bases and J lost 0, with 16 bases in between. CDR3 length: 17 residues. CDR1 and CDR2 from the germline V gene are SGHRS and YFSETQ. The chain's CDR3 is CASSLGPLSEYSYEQYF. Here the CDR3 DNA reads TGCGCCAGCAGCTTGGGGCCCCTAAGTGAGTACTCCTACGAGCAGTACTTC.

A few counts support this clonotype. The V gene is TRBV20-1, the J gene TRBJ2-5; no firm D call. The CDR3 has 14 residues. With 0 bases removed from V and 5 bases from J, the gap between germline ends came to 13 bases. Germline V gene lookup returns CDR1 DFQATT and CDR2 SNEGSKA (reference sequence). The CDR3 reads CSARDWVAGETQYF. The CDR3 DNA is TGCAGTGCTAGAGATTGGGTGGCCGGGGAGACCCAGTACTTC.

This clonotype was observed many times. The CDR3 DNA follows: TGTGCCAGCAGCCTTTCATACGCCGGGACCCCTAATCAGCCCCAGCATTTT. Its translation is CASSLSYAGTPNQPQHF. V gene TRBV5-5 combines with J gene TRBJ1-5; weak D call: TRBD1 (5 bases). The CDR3 sequence is 17 residues long. Germline V gene lookup returns CDR1 SGHKS and CDR2 YYEKEE (reference sequence). Trimming shortened V by 4 bases and J by 4 bases, and 21 bases separated the two germline ends.

This chain uses TRBV19 with TRBJ1-4; D may be TRBD1 (5 bases). Deletions cut 8 bases from V and 5 bases from J, with 9 bases between. The V gene's germline CDR1 is LNHDA and CDR2 SQIVND (reference sequence). The CDR3 is 12 amino acids. The CDR3 protein is CASADRNEKLFF. Here the CDR3 DNA reads TGTGCCAGTGCTGACAGAAATGAAAAACTGTTTTTT.

The gene calls are TRBV10-3 and TRBJ1-5; 9 bases are a match to TRBD1. CDR1 and CDR2 from the germline V gene are ENHRY and SYGVKD. This CDR3 has 14 residues. The ends lost 4 bases at V and 6 bases at J; junction bases unmatched: 4. CDR3 region: CAISGDRESQPQHF. CDR3 DNA sequence: TGTGCCATCAGTGGGGACAGGGAAAGTCAGCCCCAGCATTTT.

This sequence joins TRBV4-1 and TRBJ2-1; no firm D call. V gave up 1 base and J gave up 12 bases, with 7 bases separating them. Germline loops: CDR1 MGHRA, CDR2 YSYEKL. This CDR3 spans 11 amino acids. The CDR3 region is CASSQVVVQFF. Written as DNA, the CDR3 is TGCGCCAGCAGCCAAGTAGTCGTGCAGTTCTTC.

The chain is built from TRBV20-1 and TRBJ2-7; 7 bases line up with TRBD1. The germline CDR1 and CDR2 sequences are DFQATT and SNEGSKA (reference sequence). CDR3 length: 13 amino acids. Trimming took 6 bases from V and 2 from J; bases not matched to a gene: 7. CDR3 sequence (DNA): TGCAGTGCCAAGGACAGGCTTGCCTACGAGCAGTACTTC. This gives the protein CSAKDRLAYEQYF.

The chain carries TRBV2 and TRBJ2-3; 8 positions match TRBD2. The CDR3 is made up of 12 amino acids. V lost 4 bases, J lost 8 bases, and 2 bases stayed unmatched. Germline V lookup: CDR1 SNHLY, CDR2 FYNNEI. The DNA of the CDR3 is TGTGCCAGCAGTGCGGGGGGGGGTACGCAGTATTTT. This encodes CASSAGGGTQYF.

The chain couples TRBV28 to TRBJ1-2; D is unresolved. Deletions cut 3 bases from V and 0 bases from J, with 8 bases between. Per the germline V gene, CDR1 is MDHEN and CDR2 is SYDVKM. The length of the CDR3 is 14 residues. Written as DNA, the CDR3 is TGTGCCAGCAGTTTCGCTAGATCTAACTATGGCTACACCTTC. It encodes CASSFARSNYGYTF.

This clonotype showed up many times. This chain connects TRBV7-9 to TRBJ2-3, with 7 bases matching TRBD1. V lost 5 bases, J lost 0 bases, and 8 bases stayed unmatched. The CDR3 consists of 16 residues. Germline CDR1 and CDR2: SEHNR and FQNEAQ (reference sequence). The CDR3: CASSGWDSRSTDTQYF. In DNA form, the CDR3 reads TGTGCCAGCAGCGGGTGGGACAGCCGAAGCACAGATACGCAGTATTTT.

The V call is TRBV12-3 or TRBV12-4, the J call TRBJ2-2; a weak D match, TRBD1 (5 bases). V was cut by 2 bases and J by 3 bases, with 10 bases left in between. The CDR3 loop spans 15 amino acids. For the CDR3, the DNA is TGTGCCAGCAGTTTACTTGGGGCTGACACCGGGGAGCTGTTTTTT. It specifies CASSLLGADTGELFF.

The V gene is TRBV5-1, the J gene TRBJ2-1; D not resolved. Germline CDR1 SGHRS, CDR2 YFSETQ. The CDR3 contains 13 residues. The ends were cut back, 7 bases at V and 12 bases at J, with 20 bases in the middle. CDR3 coding DNA: TGCGCCAGCCGCCCCTCCACCTTAGGAGTGCAGTTCTTC. Encoded protein: CASRPSTLGVQFF.

In this sample, this clonotype turned up a few times. The J gene is TRBJ2-3, the V gene TRBV12-3 or TRBV12-4, with TRBD2 matching over 15 bases. With 6 bases clipped from V and 0 bases from J, the junction kept 7 bases outside the gene matches. This CDR3 region has 18 residues. The CDR3 sequence: CASRSGLAGGRSTDTQYF. The CDR3 DNA follows: TGTGCCAGCAGATCGGGACTAGCGGGGGGCAGGAGCACAGATACGCAGTATTTT.

This chain joins TRBV7-6 and TRBJ2-5; TRBD2 matches at 8 bases. Germline CDR1 reads SGHVS; CDR2 reads FNYEAQ. V shed 0 bases and J 3 bases; nucleotides not matched to a gene: 3. This CDR3 region has 15 residues. CDR3 in DNA: TGTGCCAGCAGCTTAGCCCCGGGGGGGAAAGAGACCCAGTACTTC. Translated: CASSLAPGGKETQYF.

This clonotype appeared a few times. J is TRBJ2-7 and V is TRBV20-1; 14 bases map to TRBD2. Trimming cost V 3 bases and J 4 bases; bases outside gene matches: 5. This CDR3 comprises 15 residues. Germline lookup yields CDR1 DFQATT and CDR2 SNEGSKA (reference sequence). The CDR3 loop reads CSARGLAGELYEQYF. CDR3 nucleotides: TGCAGTGCTAGGGGACTAGCGGGGGAGCTTTACGAGCAGTACTTC.

This clonotype was seen repeatedly, ten times or more. The J gene is TRBJ2-4, the V gene TRBV6-2 or TRBV6-3; TRBD2 matches 10 bases. Germline V gene lookup returns CDR1 MNHEY and CDR2 SVGEGT. The CDR3 is made up of 19 amino acids. After removal of 5 bases from V and 1 base from J, the junction contained 14 bases not matched to a gene. The CDR3 region has the DNA TGTGCCAGCAGTCCTCCTAGAGGGCTAGCGGGGGCGGCCAAAAACATTCAGTACTTC. Its translation: CASSPPRGLAGAAKNIQYF.

This clonotype was counted many times. The J gene is TRBJ2-5, the V gene TRBV6-1, with D perhaps matching TRBD2 (5 bases). This CDR3 has 16 amino acids. Per germline, CDR1 MNHNS and CDR2 SASEGT. Trimming cost V 6 bases and J 4 bases, with 21 bases left between them. The CDR3 here is CASSPGLDRSRETQYF. The CDR3 DNA sequence: TGTGCCAGCAGCCCTGGACTGGATCGGAGTCGAGAGACCCAGTACTTC.

This clonotype has just a few counts. The chain carries TRBV7-8 and TRBJ1-3, with no clear D. CDR3 size: 14 residues. From germline, CDR1 is SGHVS and CDR2 FQNEAQ. Trimming left V 5 bases short and J 4 bases short, with 12 bases between. The DNA of the CDR3 is TGTGCCAGCAGCCCCCGGAGAGGCGGAAACACCATATATTTT. It codes for CASSPRRGGNTIYF.

This clonotype was picked up many times. The chain recombines TRBV4-3 with TRBJ2-1; TRBD2 might be the D (7 bases). V was pared by 4 bases and J by 4 bases, with 11 bases between. Per the germline V gene, CDR1 is LGHNA and CDR2 is YSLEER. This CDR3 contains 14 residues. The CDR3 DNA sequence: TGCGCCAGCAGCCTAGGGGGGGAATACAATGAGCAGTTCTTC. The encoded protein is CASSLGGEYNEQFF.

The V gene is TRBV19, the J gene TRBJ2-1; D remains ambiguous. The V end was cut by 5 bases, the J end by 0 bases, with 11 bases between. Looked up from germline, CDR1 is LNHDA and CDR2 is SQIVND (reference sequence). This CDR3 region has 15 residues. Here the CDR3 DNA reads TGTGCCAGTAGTCCTCAGTCGAGCTCCTACAATGAGCAGTTCTTC. Residues: CASSPQSSSYNEQFF.

The V gene is TRBV4-3, the J gene TRBJ2-7; TRBD2 aligns across 7 bases. CDR1 is LGHNA and CDR2 is YSLEER in the germline V gene. J was trimmed by 3 bases and V by 1 base; bases with no gene match: 12. This CDR3 spans 17 amino acids. The CDR3 bases are TGCGCCAGCAGCCAAGTGGGGGGAGGGCAGGCTGACTACGAGCAGTACTTC. Its protein is CASSQVGGGQADYEQYF.

This clonotype was seen repeatedly, ten times or more. The chain uses TRBV19 and TRBJ1-5; D not resolved. Trimming pared 3 bases from V and 7 bases from J, leaving 10 bases between. The CDR3 spans 13 residues. CDR1 LNHDA and CDR2 SQIVND come from the germline V gene (reference sequence). The CDR3 nucleotides are TGTGCCAGTAGTATGGGCCGGAGACAGCCCCAGCATTTT. Encoded protein: CASSMGRRQPQHF.

The gene calls are TRBV6-1 and TRBJ2-2, with D perhaps TRBD1 (5 bases). The V and J ends lost 6 bases and 4 bases respectively, with 12 bases between them. CDR1 is MNHNS and CDR2 is SASEGT in the germline V gene. CDR3 length: 14 amino acids. The CDR3 protein is CASSSGFGTGELFF. The CDR3 DNA follows: TGTGCCAGCAGCTCAGGGTTCGGCACCGGGGAGCTGTTTTTT.

This clonotype was recorded at least ten times. V and J are TRBV15 and TRBJ2-3; 8 nucleotides align to TRBD1. The CDR3 is 16 residues long. The junction had 8 bases not matched to a gene; V was cut back by 4 bases and J by 2 bases. Germline loops: CDR1 LNHNV, CDR2 YYDKDF (reference sequence). The CDR3 sequence: CATSKGPGGSTDTQYF. The CDR3 DNA reads as TGTGCCACCAGCAAGGGGCCAGGGGGCTCCACAGATACGCAGTATTTT.

The sample holds a few counts of this clonotype. The CDR3 DNA reads TGCAGTGCTACCCCCCCTGGCCCAGATACGCAGTATTTT. Its translation is CSATPPGPDTQYF. The chain employs TRBV20-1 and TRBJ2-3; the D is unclear. The CDR3 extends over 13 amino acids. Trimming stripped 4 bases from V and 4 bases from J, with 12 bases between. CDR1 and CDR2 from the germline V gene are DFQATT and SNEGSKA (reference sequence).

The gene calls are TRBV7-3 and TRBJ2-7, with D perhaps TRBD2 (6 bases). The CDR3 has 15 residues. The V gene lost 3 bases and the J gene lost 2 bases, with 14 bases spanning the gap. The V gene's germline CDR1 is SGHTA and CDR2 FQGTGA. The CDR3 loop reads CASSLGRGAPYEQYF. In nucleotides, the CDR3 is TGTGCCAGCAGCTTGGGGCGGGGCGCCCCCTACGAGCAGTACTTC.

The table lists this clonotype with a few counts. The V call is TRBV2, the J call TRBJ2-5; D remains unclear. This CDR3 contains 12 residues. The ends were cut back, 7 bases at V and 2 bases at J, with 8 bases in the middle. Germline V gene sequence: CDR1 SNHLY, CDR2 FYNNEI. CDR3 coding DNA: TGTGCCAGCAAAGGCATACAAGAGACCCAGTACTTC. Its protein product is CASKGIQETQYF.